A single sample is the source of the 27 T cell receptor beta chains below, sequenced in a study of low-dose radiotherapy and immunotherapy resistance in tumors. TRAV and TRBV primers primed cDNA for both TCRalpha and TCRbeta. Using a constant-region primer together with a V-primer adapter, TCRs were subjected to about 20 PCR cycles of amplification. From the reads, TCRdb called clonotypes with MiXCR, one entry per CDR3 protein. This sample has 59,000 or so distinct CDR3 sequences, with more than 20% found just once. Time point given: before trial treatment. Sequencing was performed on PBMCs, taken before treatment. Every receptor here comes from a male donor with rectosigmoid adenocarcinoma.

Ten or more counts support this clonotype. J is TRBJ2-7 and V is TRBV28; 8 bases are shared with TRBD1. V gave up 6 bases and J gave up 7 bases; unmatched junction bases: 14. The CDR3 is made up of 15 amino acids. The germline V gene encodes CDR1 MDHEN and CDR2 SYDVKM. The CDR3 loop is CASRRSQGASEEQYF. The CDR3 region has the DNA TGTGCCAGCAGAAGAAGCCAGGGGGCGAGTGAGGAGCAGTACTTC.

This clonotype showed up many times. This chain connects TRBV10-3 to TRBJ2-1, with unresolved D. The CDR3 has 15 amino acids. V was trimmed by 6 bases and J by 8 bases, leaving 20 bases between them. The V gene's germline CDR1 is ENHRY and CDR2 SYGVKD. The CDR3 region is CAIRGRSLVDDEQFF. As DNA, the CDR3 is TGTGCCATCAGGGGTCGGTCGCTAGTGGACGATGAGCAGTTCTTC.

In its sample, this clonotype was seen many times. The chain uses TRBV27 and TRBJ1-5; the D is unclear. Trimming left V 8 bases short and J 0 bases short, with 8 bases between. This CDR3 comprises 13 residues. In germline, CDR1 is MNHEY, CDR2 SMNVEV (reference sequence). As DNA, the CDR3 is TGTGCCAGCGGAGAGTATAGCAATCAGCCCCAGCATTTT. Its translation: CASGEYSNQPQHF.

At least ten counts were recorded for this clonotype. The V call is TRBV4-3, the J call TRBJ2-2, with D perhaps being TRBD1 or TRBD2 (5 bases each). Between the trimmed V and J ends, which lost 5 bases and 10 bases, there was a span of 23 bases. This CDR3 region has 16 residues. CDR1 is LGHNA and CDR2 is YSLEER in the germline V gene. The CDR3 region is CASSSNPGTRSVELFF. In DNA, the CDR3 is TGCGCCAGCAGCTCGAATCCCGGGACCAGGTCGGTGGAGCTGTTTTTT.

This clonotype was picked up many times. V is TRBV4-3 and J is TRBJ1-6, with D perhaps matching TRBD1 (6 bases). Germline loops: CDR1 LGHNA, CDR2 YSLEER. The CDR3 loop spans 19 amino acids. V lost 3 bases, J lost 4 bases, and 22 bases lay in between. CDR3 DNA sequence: TGCGCCAGCAGCCAGGATAGGATGGGGGCTTCGGGGTATAATTCACCCCTCCACTTT. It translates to CASSQDRMGASGYNSPLHF.

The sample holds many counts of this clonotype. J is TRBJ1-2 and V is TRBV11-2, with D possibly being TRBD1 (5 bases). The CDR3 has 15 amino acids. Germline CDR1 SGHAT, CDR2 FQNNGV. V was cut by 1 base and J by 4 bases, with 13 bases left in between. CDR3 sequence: CASSLVQGGGYGYTF. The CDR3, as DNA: TGTGCCAGCAGCTTAGTCCAGGGTGGTGGCTATGGCTACACCTTC.

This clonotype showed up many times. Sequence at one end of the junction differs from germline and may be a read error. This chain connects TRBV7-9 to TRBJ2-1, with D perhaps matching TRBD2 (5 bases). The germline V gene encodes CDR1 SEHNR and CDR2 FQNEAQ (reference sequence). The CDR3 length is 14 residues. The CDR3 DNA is TGCGCCAGCAGCCGGGGTCTAGGTGGCGATGAGCAGTTCTTC. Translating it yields CASSRGLGGDEQFF.

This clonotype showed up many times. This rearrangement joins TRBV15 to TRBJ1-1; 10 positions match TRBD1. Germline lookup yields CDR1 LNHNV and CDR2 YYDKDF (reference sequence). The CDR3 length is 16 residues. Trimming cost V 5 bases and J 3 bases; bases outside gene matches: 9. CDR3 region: CATSRSPGTGDTEAFF. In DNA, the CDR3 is TGTGCCACCAGCCGCAGTCCCGGGACAGGGGACACTGAAGCTTTCTTT.

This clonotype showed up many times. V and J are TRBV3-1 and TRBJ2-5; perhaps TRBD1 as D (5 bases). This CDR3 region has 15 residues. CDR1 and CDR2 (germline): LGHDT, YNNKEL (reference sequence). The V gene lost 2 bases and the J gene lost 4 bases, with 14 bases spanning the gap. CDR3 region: CASSQFGQGGETQYF. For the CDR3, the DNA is TGTGCCAGCAGCCAATTCGGGCAGGGCGGAGAGACCCAGTACTTC.

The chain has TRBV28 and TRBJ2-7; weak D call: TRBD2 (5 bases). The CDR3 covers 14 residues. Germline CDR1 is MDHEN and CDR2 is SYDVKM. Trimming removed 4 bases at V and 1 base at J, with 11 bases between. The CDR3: CASSYPLGSYEQYF. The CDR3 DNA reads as TGTGCCAGCAGTTACCCACTAGGGTCCTACGAGCAGTACTTC.

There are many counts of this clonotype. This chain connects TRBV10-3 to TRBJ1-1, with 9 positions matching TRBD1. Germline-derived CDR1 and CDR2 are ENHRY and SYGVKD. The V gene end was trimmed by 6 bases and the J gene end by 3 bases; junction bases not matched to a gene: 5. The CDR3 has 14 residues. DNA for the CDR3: TGTGCCATCAGCCCGGGACAGGGTTACACTGAAGCTTTCTTT. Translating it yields CAISPGQGYTEAFF.

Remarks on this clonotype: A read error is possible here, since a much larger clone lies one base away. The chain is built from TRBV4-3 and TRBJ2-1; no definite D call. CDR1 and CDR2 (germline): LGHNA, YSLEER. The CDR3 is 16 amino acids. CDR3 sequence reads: CASSLLREPSYIEQFF. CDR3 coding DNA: TGCGCCAGCAGCCTTCTAAGGGAACCCTCCTACATTGAGCAGTTCTTC.

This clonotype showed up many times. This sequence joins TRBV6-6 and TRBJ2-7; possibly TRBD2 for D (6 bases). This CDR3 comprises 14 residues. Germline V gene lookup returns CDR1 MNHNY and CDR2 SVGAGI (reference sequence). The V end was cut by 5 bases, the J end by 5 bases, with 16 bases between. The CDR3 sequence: CASSPDYRGNEQYF. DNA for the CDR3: TGTGCCAGCAGTCCAGATTATCGGGGGAACGAGCAGTACTTC.

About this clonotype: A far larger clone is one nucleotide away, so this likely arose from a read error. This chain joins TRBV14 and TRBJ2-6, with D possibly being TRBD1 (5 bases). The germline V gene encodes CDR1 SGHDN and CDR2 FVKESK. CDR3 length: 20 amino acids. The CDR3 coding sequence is TGCGCCAGCAGCCAAGACCGGACAACCCACATAAGCTCTGGGACCAACGTCCTGACTTTC. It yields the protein CASSQDRTTHISSGTNVLTF.

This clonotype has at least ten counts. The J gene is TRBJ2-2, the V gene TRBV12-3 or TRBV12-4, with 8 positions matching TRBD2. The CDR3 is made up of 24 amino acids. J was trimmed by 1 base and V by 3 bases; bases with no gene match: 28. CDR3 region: CASSFPKRGPSPIESLGNTGELFF. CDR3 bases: TGTGCCAGCAGTTTCCCAAAGCGGGGGCCCTCTCCGATCGAGAGTCTAGGGAACACCGGGGAGCTGTTTTTT.

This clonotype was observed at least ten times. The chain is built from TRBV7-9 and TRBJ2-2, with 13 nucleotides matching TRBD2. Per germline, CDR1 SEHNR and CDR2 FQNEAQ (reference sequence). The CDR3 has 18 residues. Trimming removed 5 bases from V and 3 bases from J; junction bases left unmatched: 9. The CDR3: CASSHPTSGRSYTGELFF. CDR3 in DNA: TGTGCCAGCAGCCACCCGACTAGCGGGAGGTCTTACACCGGGGAGCTGTTTTTT.

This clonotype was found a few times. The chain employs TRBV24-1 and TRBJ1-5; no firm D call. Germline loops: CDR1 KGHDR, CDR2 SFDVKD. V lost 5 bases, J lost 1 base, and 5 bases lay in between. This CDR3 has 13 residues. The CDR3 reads CATSARSNQPQHF. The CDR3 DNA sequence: TGTGCCACCAGTGCTCGAAGCAATCAGCCCCAGCATTTT.

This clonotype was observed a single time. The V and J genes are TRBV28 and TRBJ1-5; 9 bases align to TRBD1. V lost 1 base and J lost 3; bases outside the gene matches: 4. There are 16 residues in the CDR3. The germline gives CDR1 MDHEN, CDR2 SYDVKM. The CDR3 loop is CASSLSGTGNNQPQHF. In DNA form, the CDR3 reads TGTGCCAGCAGTTTATCCGGGACAGGGAACAATCAGCCCCAGCATTTT.

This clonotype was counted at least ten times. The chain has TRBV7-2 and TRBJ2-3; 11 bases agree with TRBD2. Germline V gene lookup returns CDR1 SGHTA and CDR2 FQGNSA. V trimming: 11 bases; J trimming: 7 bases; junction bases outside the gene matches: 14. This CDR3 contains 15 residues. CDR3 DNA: TGTGCCTTTTCATCGGGTAGCGGGGGGGCTAATACGCAGTATTTT. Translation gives CAFSSGSGGANTQYF.

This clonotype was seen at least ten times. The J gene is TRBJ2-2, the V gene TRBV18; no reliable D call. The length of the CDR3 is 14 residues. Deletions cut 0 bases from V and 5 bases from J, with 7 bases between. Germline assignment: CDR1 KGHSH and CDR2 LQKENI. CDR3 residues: CASSPPTRTGELFF. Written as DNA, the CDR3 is TGTGCCAGCTCACCACCGACCAGGACCGGGGAGCTGTTTTTT.

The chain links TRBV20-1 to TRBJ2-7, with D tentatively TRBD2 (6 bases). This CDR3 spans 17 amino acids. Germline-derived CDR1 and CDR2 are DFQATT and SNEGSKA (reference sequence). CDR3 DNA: TGCAATGCCAGAGACCTCCGCGGGGCGCATGGCATCTACGAGCAGTACTTC. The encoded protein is CNARDLRGAHGIYEQYF.

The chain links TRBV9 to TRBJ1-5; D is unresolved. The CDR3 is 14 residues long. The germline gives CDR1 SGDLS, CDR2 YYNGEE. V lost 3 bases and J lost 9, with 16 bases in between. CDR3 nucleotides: TGTGCCAGCAGCGCGACTGCGGGTTGGCCGCCCCAGCATTTT. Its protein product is CASSATAGWPPQHF. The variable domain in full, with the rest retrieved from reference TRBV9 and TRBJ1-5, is DSGVTQTPKHLITATGQRVTLRCSPRSGDLSVYWYQQSLDQGLQFLIQYYNGEERAKGNILERFSAQQFPDLHSELNLSSLELGDSALYFCASSATAGWPPQHFGDGTRLSIL.

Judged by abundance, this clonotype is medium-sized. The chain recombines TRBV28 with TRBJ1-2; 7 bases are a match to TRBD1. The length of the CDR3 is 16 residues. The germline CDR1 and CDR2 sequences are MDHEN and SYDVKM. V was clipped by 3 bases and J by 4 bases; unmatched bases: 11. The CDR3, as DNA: TGTGCCAGCAGTTTCCTTGCGGGACAGAGGGGCTATGGCTACACCTTC. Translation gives CASSFLAGQRGYGYTF.

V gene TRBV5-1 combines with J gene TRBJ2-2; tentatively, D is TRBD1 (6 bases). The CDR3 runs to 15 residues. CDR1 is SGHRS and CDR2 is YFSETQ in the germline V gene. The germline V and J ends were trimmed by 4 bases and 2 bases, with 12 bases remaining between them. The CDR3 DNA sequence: TGCGCCAGCAGCACCGGACAGACTAACACCGGGGAGCTGTTTTTT. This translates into CASSTGQTNTGELFF.

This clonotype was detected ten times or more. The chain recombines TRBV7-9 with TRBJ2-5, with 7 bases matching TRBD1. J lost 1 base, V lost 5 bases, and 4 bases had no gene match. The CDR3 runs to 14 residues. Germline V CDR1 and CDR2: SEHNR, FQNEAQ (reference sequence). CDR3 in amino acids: CASSPRDSQETQYF. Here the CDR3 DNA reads TGTGCCAGCAGCCCCAGGGACAGCCAAGAGACCCAGTACTTC.

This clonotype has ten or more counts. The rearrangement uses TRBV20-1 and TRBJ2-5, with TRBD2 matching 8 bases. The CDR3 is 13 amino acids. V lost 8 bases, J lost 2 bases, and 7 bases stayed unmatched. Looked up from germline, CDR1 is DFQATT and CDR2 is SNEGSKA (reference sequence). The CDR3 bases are TGCAGTAAAAGAACTAGCGGACAAGAGACCCAGTACTTC. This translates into CSKRTSGQETQYF.

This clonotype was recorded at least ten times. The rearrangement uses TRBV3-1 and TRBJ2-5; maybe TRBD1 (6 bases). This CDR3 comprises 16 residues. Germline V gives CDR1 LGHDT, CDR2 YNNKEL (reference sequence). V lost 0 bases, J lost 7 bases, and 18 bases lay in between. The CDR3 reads CASSQERTLRGGTQYF. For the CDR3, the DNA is TGTGCCAGCAGCCAAGAGAGGACTTTGCGAGGGGGGACCCAGTACTTC.